This TCR beta chain was recorded in a study of cytomegalovirus exposure and HLA in healthy donors. Findings of the study overall: Association of a missense DCLRE1C variant with TCR beta V- and J-gene trimming was reported in a later analysis.

On this clone itself: The antigen is unknown.

V was clipped by 0 bases and J by 6 bases, with 11 bases between them. Germline V lookup: CDR1 PRHDT, CDR2 FYEKMQ (reference sequence). CDR3 length: 14 residues. The PCR had 60 Vbeta and 13 Jbeta primers. Profiling relied on immunoSEQ multiplex PCR, and the TCRdb table lists in-frame clones only, not all of them. The sample table includes 60,000 to 100,000 clones. The sequence derives from a man aged 25-45 years in good health and CMV-seronegative. The sequencing input was PBMCs. The V and J genes are TRBV13 and TRBJ1-1; unclear D gene. CDR3 DNA: TGTGCCAGCAGCTTAGGGGGAGAGGGTTCTGAAGCTTTCTTT. Translated, it gives CASSLGGEGSEAFF.